This TCR beta chain emerged from a study of shared clonotypes between healthy human individuals. Study results and caveats: Lower generation probabilities were found for non-shared clonotypes than for those shared by all four donors.

CDR1 SGHTA and CDR2 FQGNSA come from the germline V gene. V dropped 0 bases and J dropped 4; count of bases not matched to a gene: 4. The CDR3 sequence is 16 residues long. Of note for this clone: The antigen is unknown.

Only in-frame clones appear in the TCRdb table, and some are missing; sequencing was by immunoSEQ multiplex PCR. This sample has a few hundred thousand clones; 96% occur once, and the top ten carry about 0.32%. This receptor was identified in a man under 40 in good health. The source material was memory CD8+ T cells sorted from blood. The subset here: CD45RO+ cells pooled with CCR7-negative TemRA cells. V is TRBV7-2 and J is TRBJ2-7; 12 positions agree with TRBD1. For the CDR3, the DNA is TGTGCCAGCAGCTTAGCGGGACAGGGGGCCCTTTACGAGCAGTACTTC. Translation gives CASSLAGQGALYEQYF.